This T cell receptor (beta chain) was recorded in a study of T cells after posttransplantation cyclophosphamide. Findings and limits, study-wide: Recipient CMV seropositivity and CMV reactivation strongly tracked TRB clonality.

V was cut by 1 base and J by 0 bases, with 5 bases left in between. The CDR3 has 14 residues. The V gene's germline CDR1 is SGHNT and CDR2 YENEEA. Treatment was busulfan-fludarabine conditioning, a marrow graft, and cyclophosphamide on days +3 and +4. Assay: immunoSEQ multiplex PCR; the TCRdb copy retains only in-frame clones and omits some. The sample was found to contain about 12,000 clones, and every one recurs. This clone was detected a few times. The antigen is not known. The source of this sequence is a female patient aged 40-50 years who received an allogeneic stem cell transplant from an unrelated donor, was CMV-positive, and had acute GVHD only. Some T cells may arise from the graft donor. This material consisted of PBMCs, taken after allogeneic stem cell transplant with posttransplant cyclophosphamide. The chain links TRBV11-3 to TRBJ2-3; D remains unclear. The CDR3 DNA reads TGTGCCAGCAGCTTAGTCGGTAGCACAGATACGCAGTATTTT. Protein product: CASSLVGSTDTQYF.